Shown below are 5 T cell receptor beta chains from a single sample sequenced in a study of T-cell reconstitution after alpha-beta-depleted transplantation in children. The TCRbeta library incorporated unique molecular identifiers. In TCRdb, the PCR reads were re-called with MiXCR into one record per CDR3 protein. The repertoire consists of fewer than 400,000 distinct CDR3 sequences, with 23% occurring once and the leading ten covering roughly 11%. The sequencing here drew on PBMCs, mostly from graft donor cells, taken 180 days after TCRalphabeta/CD19-depleted stem cell transplant. Receptor source: a male patient under 18 who had a stem cell transplant for acute lymphoblastic leukemia, so the T cells may come from the graft donor.

This clonotype was observed a handful of times. The V gene is TRBV10-3, the J gene TRBJ2-7; no clear D gene. The V gene lost 4 bases and the J gene lost 6 bases, with 7 bases spanning the gap. The CDR3 is 11 amino acids. Per the germline V gene, CDR1 is ENHRY and CDR2 is SYGVKD. Written as DNA, the CDR3 is TGTGCCATCAGTGGGGTGTTCGAGCAGTACTTC. This codes for CAISGVFEQYF.

CDR3 in DNA: TGTGCCAGCAGTTTATCACAGGGTTTGACCTACGAGCAGTACTTC. Residues: CASSLSQGLTYEQYF. The chain employs TRBV27 and TRBJ2-7; D might be TRBD1 (6 bases). This CDR3 contains 15 residues. Germline assignment: CDR1 MNHEY and CDR2 SMNVEV (reference sequence). Trimming removed 0 bases at V and 2 bases at J, with 11 bases between.

The sample holds many counts of this clonotype. The chain carries TRBV11-2 and TRBJ2-3; maybe TRBD2 (6 bases). CDR3 size: 19 residues. The germline V gene has CDR1 SGHAT and CDR2 FQNNGV. V was clipped by 2 bases and J by 0 bases, with 21 bases between them. The CDR3 region is CASSLQGGWSGSSTDTQYF. The CDR3 DNA follows: TGTGCCAGCAGCTTACAGGGCGGATGGAGCGGGTCTAGCACAGATACGCAGTATTTT.

The rearrangement uses TRBV5-1 and TRBJ2-3; TRBD2 matches 11 bases. The CDR3 has 13 residues. The germline V gene encodes CDR1 SGHRS and CDR2 YFSETQ. Losses at the gene ends were 0 bases for V and 14 bases for J; bases not matched to a gene: 5. The CDR3 here is CASSLELAGEGYF. The CDR3 nucleotides read TGCGCCAGCAGCTTGGAACTAGCGGGAGAGGGGTATTTT.

This clonotype was seen at least ten times. The chain uses TRBV5-6 and TRBJ2-1; TRBD1 matches at 10 bases. J lost 4 bases, V lost 3 bases, and 4 bases had no gene match. The germline V gene has CDR1 SGHDT and CDR2 YYEEEE. CDR3 size: 15 residues. The CDR3 region is CASSYWTGGYNEQFF. CDR3 nucleotides: TGTGCCAGCAGCTACTGGACAGGGGGATACAATGAGCAGTTCTTC.